This T cell receptor beta chain comes out of a study of blood T cell repertoires in COVID-19. Trimming shortened V by 4 bases and J by 7 bases, and 6 bases separated the two germline ends. In germline, CDR1 is KGHDR, CDR2 SFDVKD. This CDR3 has 12 amino acids. Generated by immunoSEQ multiplex PCR, the TCRdb table keeps only in-frame clones and is missing some. The sample gives around 330,000 clones, around 91% of which show up once; 9.5% is in the top ten. The V and J genes are TRBV24-1 and TRBJ2-2, with a weak D call TRBD2 (5 bases). This TCR was recovered from a woman in her 40s who had recovered from COVID-19. Sequences were obtained from PBMCs or T cells enriched from blood (not recorded which). CDR3 nucleotides: TGTGCCACCAGTGAGGCGGGCGGGGAGCTGTTTTTT. This gives the protein CATSEAGGELFF.